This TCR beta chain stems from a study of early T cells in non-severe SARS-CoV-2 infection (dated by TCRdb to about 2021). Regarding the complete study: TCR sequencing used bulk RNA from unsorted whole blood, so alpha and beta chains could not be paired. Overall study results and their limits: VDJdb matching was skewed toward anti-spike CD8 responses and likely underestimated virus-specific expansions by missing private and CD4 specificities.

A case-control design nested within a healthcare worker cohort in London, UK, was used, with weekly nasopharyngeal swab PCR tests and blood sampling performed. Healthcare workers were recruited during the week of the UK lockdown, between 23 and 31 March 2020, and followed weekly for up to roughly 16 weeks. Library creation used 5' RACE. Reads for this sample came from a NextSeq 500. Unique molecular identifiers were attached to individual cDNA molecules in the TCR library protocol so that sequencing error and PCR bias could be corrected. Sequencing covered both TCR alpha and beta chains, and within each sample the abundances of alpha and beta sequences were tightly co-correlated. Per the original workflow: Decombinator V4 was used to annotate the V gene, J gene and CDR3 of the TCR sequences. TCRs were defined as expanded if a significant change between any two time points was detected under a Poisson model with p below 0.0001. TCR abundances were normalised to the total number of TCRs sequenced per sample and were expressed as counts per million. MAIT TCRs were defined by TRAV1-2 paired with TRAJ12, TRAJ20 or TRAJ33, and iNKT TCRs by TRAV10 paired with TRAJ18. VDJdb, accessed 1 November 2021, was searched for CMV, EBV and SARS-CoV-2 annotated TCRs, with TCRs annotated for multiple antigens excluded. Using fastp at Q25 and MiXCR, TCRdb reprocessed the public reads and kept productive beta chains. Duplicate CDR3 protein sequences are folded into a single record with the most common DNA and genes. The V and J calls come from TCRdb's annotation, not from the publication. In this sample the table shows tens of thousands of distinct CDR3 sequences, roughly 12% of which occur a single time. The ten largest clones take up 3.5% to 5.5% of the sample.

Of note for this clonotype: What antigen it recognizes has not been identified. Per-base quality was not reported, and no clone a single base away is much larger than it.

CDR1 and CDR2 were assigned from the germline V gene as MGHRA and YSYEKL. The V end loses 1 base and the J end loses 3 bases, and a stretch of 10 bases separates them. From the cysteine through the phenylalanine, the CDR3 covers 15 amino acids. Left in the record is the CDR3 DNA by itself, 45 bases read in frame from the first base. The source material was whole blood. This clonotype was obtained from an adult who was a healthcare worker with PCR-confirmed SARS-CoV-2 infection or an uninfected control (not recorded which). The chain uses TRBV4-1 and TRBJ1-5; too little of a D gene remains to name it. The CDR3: CASSQVLTVNQPQHF. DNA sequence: TGCGCCAGCAGCCAAGTTCTGACGGTCAATCAGCCCCAGCATTTT.